This T cell receptor (beta chain) was retrieved from a study of cytotoxic CD8 clonotypes in ibrutinib-treated CLL. The wider study: Overall, about 25 responses were partial and 2 complete; following median roughly 72 months, about 15 patients stayed remitted and around twelve progressed.

This clone was found once. Antigen specificity is unknown. Libraries were prepared by immunoSEQ multiplex PCR; TCRdb keeps only in-frame clonotypes and omits some of them. This sample has 110,000 to 150,000 clones, with 76% found just once. The CDR3 has 16 residues. Germline V gives CDR1 SGHTA, CDR2 FQGTGA. The junction had 14 bases not matched to a gene; V was cut back by 7 bases and J by 6 bases. Regarding the study as a whole: Clonality, elevated at ibrutinib response, dropped back toward baseline at progression.

The genes are TRBV7-3 and TRBJ2-3; 9 bases map to TRBD2. The sequence came from a human donor with chronic lymphocytic leukemia. This material consisted of PBMCs, taken after 24 months of ibrutinib treatment. In DNA, the CDR3 is TGTGCCAGCACTCCCGCCCTTGGGGCGGGAGGGGATACGCAGTATTTT. It specifies CASTPALGAGGDTQYF.